This T cell receptor (beta chain) emerged from a study of T cell responses to AZD1222 COVID-19 vaccine. About the research overall: Investigators merged groups given second doses at roughly 4 or roughly 12 weeks.

Germline lookup yields CDR1 SGHRS and CDR2 YFSETQ. Deletions cut 2 bases from V and 1 base from J, with 9 bases between. The CDR3 is made up of 14 amino acids. TCRdb's copy holds only in-frame clones and misses some; the assay was immunoSEQ multiplex PCR. There are tens of thousands of clones in the sample; approximately 91% occur only once, and approximately 7% lies in the top ten. The specimen was peripheral blood, collected on day 0 of AZD1222 vaccination. This sequence joins TRBV5-1 and TRBJ2-5, with D possibly TRBD1 on 5 matching bases. This clonotype originated in an adult in good health. CDR3 amino acids: CASSFQGIQETQYF. CDR3 sequence (DNA): TGCGCCAGCAGCTTCCAGGGCATCCAAGAGACCCAGTACTTC.